This TCR beta chain was identified during a study of blood T cell repertoires in COVID-19. Study-level background: The samples span acute and convalescent COVID-19 from the United States, Italy and Spain. T cells, B-cell-depleted T cells, or PBMCs supplied cDNA or gDNA.

How the authors handled the data: The assay estimated nucleated cells by amplifying reference gene primers. The table came from immunoSEQ multiplex PCR; TCRdb's copy has only in-frame clones and leaves some out. V and J calls plus clone size are reproduced from that table; the DNA served to infer D and trimming. This table has 250,000 to 350,000 clones, approximately 91% appearing once. V gave up 1 base and J gave up 1 base, with 11 bases separating them. The V gene's germline CDR1 is MGHRA and CDR2 YSYEKL. This CDR3 region has 16 residues. The sequence was collected from a young woman with COVID-19, enrolled during active disease. This chain links TRBV4-1 with TRBJ2-1; D might be TRBD1 (5 bases). The sample comprised peripheral blood. The CDR3: CASSQVDILSYNEQFF. The CDR3 nucleotides read TGCGCCAGCAGCCAAGTGGACATTCTATCCTACAATGAGCAGTTCTTC.